The 23 T cell receptor beta chains presented below share a single source sample, sequenced in a study of T cell changes during pregnancy in multiple sclerosis. The table came from immunoSEQ multiplex PCR; TCRdb's copy has only in-frame clones and leaves some out. The sample shows 40,000 or so clones, roughly 90% of them seen only once. Source: CD8+ T cells from peripheral blood mononuclear cells, taken in the third trimester of pregnancy. These receptors all come from a female donor with multiple sclerosis, enrolled in a pregnancy study.

The chain has TRBV19 and TRBJ2-7; tentative D call: TRBD2 (6 bases). The germline V and J ends were trimmed by 8 bases and 2 bases, with 13 bases remaining between them. Germline CDR1 and CDR2: LNHDA and SQIVND (reference sequence). The CDR3 covers 13 residues. This CDR3 reads CASRKDYTYEQYF. In DNA form, the CDR3 reads TGTGCCAGTCGGAAGGACTACACCTACGAGCAGTACTTC.

The rearrangement links TRBV4-3 to TRBJ2-1, with 11 bases that match TRBD2. The CDR3 sequence is 16 residues long. From germline, CDR1 is LGHNA and CDR2 YSLEER. With 1 base clipped from V and 4 bases from J, the junction kept 3 bases outside the gene matches. CDR3 coding DNA: TGCGCCAGCAGCCAAGTCGGGACTAGCGGATACAATGAGCAGTTCTTC. Translating gives CASSQVGTSGYNEQFF.

The chain couples TRBV28 to TRBJ2-1; D may be TRBD2 (5 bases). The V and J ends lost 6 bases and 8 bases respectively, with 14 bases between them. Germline V gene sequence: CDR1 MDHEN, CDR2 SYDVKM. The CDR3 extends over 13 amino acids. CDR3 nucleotide sequence: TGTGCCAGCAGACCAGCCGGGGTAGATGAGCAGTTCTTC. The encoded protein is CASRPAGVDEQFF.

This clone came up a few times. The rearrangement links TRBV30 to TRBJ2-1, with D perhaps TRBD2 (5 bases). Germline V lookup: CDR1 GTSNPN, CDR2 SVGIG (reference sequence). Deletions cut 2 bases from V and 3 bases from J, with 11 bases between. CDR3 size: 14 residues. This CDR3 reads CAWSTGVGYNEQFF. The DNA of the CDR3 is TGTGCCTGGAGTACCGGGGTCGGCTACAATGAGCAGTTCTTC. Full variable domain (remainder filled in from reference TRBV30 and TRBJ2-1): SQTIHQWPATLVQPVGSPLSLECTVEGTSNPNLYWYRQAAGRGLQLLFYSVGIGQISSEVPQNLSASRPQDRQFILSSKKLLLSDSGFYLCAWSTGVGYNEQFFGPGTRLTVL.

V and J are TRBV7-2 and TRBJ1-1, with 7 nucleotides matching TRBD1. Germline CDR1 and CDR2: SGHTA and FQGNSA. V lost 2 bases and J lost 6; bases outside the gene matches: 6. The CDR3 length is 14 residues. CDR3 DNA: TGTGCCAGCAGCTTAAGGCAGGGGGATCCTGAAGCTTTCTTT. Translated, it gives CASSLRQGDPEAFF.

This rearrangement joins TRBV7-9 to TRBJ1-2, with D possibly matching TRBD1 (5 bases). The germline gives CDR1 SEHNR, CDR2 FQNEAQ (reference sequence). V was pared by 4 bases and J by 3 bases, with 12 bases between. CDR3 length equals 14 residues. The CDR3 sequence: CASSWGDGHYGYTF. In nucleotides, the CDR3 is TGTGCCAGCAGCTGGGGGGACGGGCACTATGGCTACACCTTC.

This clone was recorded once. This sequence joins TRBV7-9 and TRBJ2-3; 11 nucleotides match TRBD2. Germline V gene lookup returns CDR1 SEHNR and CDR2 FQNEAQ (reference sequence). The CDR3 covers 19 residues. Trimming took 5 bases from V and 0 from J; bases not matched to a gene: 13. CDR3 nucleotides: TGTGCCAGCAGCAGAAGCCTAAGTCTAGCGGGAGGAAGCACAGATACGCAGTATTTT. Translated: CASSRSLSLAGGSTDTQYF.

The chain has TRBV29-1 and TRBJ2-7; D is perhaps TRBD2 (5 bases). V was shortened by 5 bases and J by 0 bases, with 8 bases between the two germline ends. The germline CDR1 and CDR2 sequences are SQVTM and ANQGSEA. The CDR3 contains 12 residues. CDR3 DNA sequence: TGCAGCGTTACCGGGGTCTCCTACGAGCAGTACTTC. Translating gives CSVTGVSYEQYF.

CDR3 in DNA: TGTGCCAGTAGTATTTCGCAGGGCTCCTACGAGCAGTACTTC. Amino acid sequence: CASSISQGSYEQYF. V and J are TRBV19 and TRBJ2-7; tentative D call: TRBD1 (5 bases). Germline assignment: CDR1 LNHDA and CDR2 SQIVND (reference sequence). The V end lost 3 bases, the J end lost 0 bases, and 9 bases lay between the germline ends. The CDR3 consists of 14 residues.

As DNA, the CDR3 is TGTGCCAGCAGCTCCGACAGGGCCCCCCACGAGCAGTACTTC. Protein: CASSSDRAPHEQYF. The chain links TRBV9 to TRBJ2-7, with 7 bases matching TRBD1. V lost 4 bases, J lost 5 bases, and 9 bases stayed unmatched. The CDR3 consists of 14 residues. Per germline, CDR1 SGDLS and CDR2 YYNGEE.

The chain has TRBV27 and TRBJ1-1; D is possibly TRBD1 (5 bases). Germline-derived CDR1 and CDR2 are MNHEY and SMNVEV (reference sequence). The V and J ends lost 2 bases and 5 bases respectively, with 12 bases between them. This CDR3 comprises 14 residues. Here the CDR3 reads CASSLERGRTEAFF. In DNA, the CDR3 is TGTGCCAGCAGTTTAGAGCGGGGCAGGACTGAAGCTTTCTTT.

This rearrangement joins TRBV27 to TRBJ1-1; D may be TRBD1 (6 bases). Trimming pared 2 bases from V and 6 bases from J, leaving 16 bases between. This CDR3 region has 15 residues. Germline V gene lookup returns CDR1 MNHEY and CDR2 SMNVEV (reference sequence). The CDR3 DNA follows: TGTGCCAGCAGTTTACGGGGGATGGGGGGGCCTGAAGCTTTCTTT. It yields the protein CASSLRGMGGPEAFF.

The chain has TRBV7-9 and TRBJ2-7; TRBD2 is a possible D gene (6 bases). This CDR3 is built from 14 residues. Germline-derived CDR1 and CDR2 are SEHNR and FQNEAQ (reference sequence). V lost 5 bases and J 5 bases, leaving 16 bases between the germline ends. The DNA of the CDR3 is TGTGCCAGCAGCCCCGGGAGCCAGGCCCACGAGCAGTACTTC. The encoded protein is CASSPGSQAHEQYF.

The chain joins TRBV15 to TRBJ2-1; 10 positions match TRBD2. This CDR3 comprises 17 residues. The J segment lost 3 bases and the V segment lost 1 base, leaving 6 bases of the junction unmatched. Germline V lookup: CDR1 LNHNV, CDR2 YYDKDF (reference sequence). The CDR3 DNA sequence: TGTGCCACCAGCAGAGGTCTAGCGGGAGCCATCTACAATGAGCAGTTCTTC. Encoded protein: CATSRGLAGAIYNEQFF.

By sample fraction, this clone is medium-sized. The J gene is TRBJ2-3, the V gene TRBV4-3; D may be TRBD1 (6 bases). Per germline, CDR1 LGHNA and CDR2 YSLEER. V shed 0 bases and J shed 2 bases, with 15 bases lying between them. The CDR3 has 17 residues. CDR3 amino acids: CASSQDLSGHNTDTQYF. The CDR3 DNA is TGCGCCAGCAGCCAAGATTTATCGGGACACAACACAGATACGCAGTATTTT.

A single count supports this clone. The rearrangement joins TRBV7-3 to TRBJ1-1; 9 bases are shared with TRBD1. This CDR3 comprises 13 residues. From germline, CDR1 is SGHTA and CDR2 FQGTGA. V shed 6 bases, J shed 5 bases, and the junction held 4 bases outside the gene matches. The CDR3 sequence is CASRQGARTEAFF. CDR3 nucleotides: TGTGCCAGCAGACAGGGGGCTAGAACTGAAGCTTTCTTT.

The genes are TRBV10-3 and TRBJ1-1, with D maybe TRBD1 (5 bases). The germline gives CDR1 ENHRY, CDR2 SYGVKD. This CDR3 is built from 12 residues. V was pared by 0 bases and J by 8 bases, with 7 bases between. This CDR3 is CAISESNREAFF. Here the CDR3 DNA reads TGTGCCATCAGTGAGTCTAACAGGGAAGCTTTCTTT.

The chain has TRBV4-3 and TRBJ2-1; D is uncertain. The CDR3 has 16 residues. CDR1 is LGHNA, CDR2 YSLEER, per germline. Trimming removed 3 bases from V and 8 bases from J, with 20 bases in between. CDR3 bases: TGCGCCAGCAGCCAGTCTCGATCCGTGCGTGGAGATGAGCAGTTCTTC. Its protein is CASSQSRSVRGDEQFF.

This clone came up a few times. The V gene is TRBV4-2, the J gene TRBJ2-1; D is perhaps TRBD2 (5 bases). Germline lookup yields CDR1 LGHNA and CDR2 YNFKEQ. CDR3 size: 17 residues. V dropped 0 bases and J dropped 6 bases, with 18 bases sitting between them. CDR3 DNA sequence: TGTGCCAGCAGCCAAGAATATTCGGTCGAGCGGCTCAATGAGCAGTTCTTC. Amino acids: CASSQEYSVERLNEQFF.

The chain recombines TRBV7-2 with TRBJ2-3, with 8 bases fitting TRBD2. CDR1 and CDR2 from the germline V gene are SGHTA and FQGNSA. J was trimmed by 1 base and V by 2 bases; bases with no gene match: 5. This CDR3 spans 16 amino acids. The CDR3 spells CASSLTGTSRTDTQYF. Written as DNA, the CDR3 is TGTGCCAGCAGCTTAACCGGGACTAGTCGCACAGATACGCAGTATTTT.

This chain joins TRBV11-2 and TRBJ2-5; TRBD2 agrees at 7 bases. With V trimmed by 0 bases and J by 4 bases, 8 bases remained unmatched. Per the germline V gene, CDR1 is SGHAT and CDR2 is FQNNGV. This CDR3 comprises 16 residues. The chain's CDR3 is CASSLDFAGVGETQYF. The CDR3 nucleotides read TGTGCCAGCAGCTTAGATTTCGCGGGAGTAGGAGAGACCCAGTACTTC.

This clone was seen just once. The rearrangement joins TRBV4-3 to TRBJ2-1, with 8 nucleotides matching TRBD1. V dropped 1 base and J dropped 7; count of bases not matched to a gene: 3. The germline gives CDR1 LGHNA, CDR2 YSLEER. The CDR3 contains 14 residues. This CDR3 reads CASSQGTGWNEQFF. The DNA for the CDR3 is TGCGCCAGCAGCCAAGGGACAGGGTGGAATGAGCAGTTCTTC.

The chain employs TRBV19 and TRBJ2-1; D perhaps matches TRBD1 (6 bases). Germline loops: CDR1 LNHDA, CDR2 SQIVND (reference sequence). V lost 1 base, J lost 2 bases, and 6 bases lay in between. This CDR3 spans 14 amino acids. The CDR3 DNA reads as TGTGCCAGTAGTATAGGGGGGCCCTACAATGAGCAGTTCTTC. Translation: CASSIGGPYNEQFF.